The present T cell receptor (beta chain) was sequenced within a study of cytotoxic CD8 clonotypes in ibrutinib-treated CLL. CDR1 and CDR2 (germline): SNHLY, FYNNEI. The CDR3 is 15 amino acids. Between the trimmed V and J ends, which lost 4 bases and 1 base, there was a span of 11 bases. Measured with immunoSEQ multiplex PCR; TCRdb has only the in-frame clones, and not every one. The table records over 150,000 clones, over 60% of them present only once. The sequence came from a human donor with chronic lymphocytic leukemia. The starting material was PBMCs, obtained after 24 months of ibrutinib treatment. J is TRBJ2-1 and V is TRBV2, with TRBD2 as a possible D gene (5 bases). The CDR3 region is CASSATGGSYNEQFF. The CDR3 coding sequence is TGTGCCAGCAGTGCCACGGGCGGGTCCTACAATGAGCAGTTCTTC.